Below, one T cell receptor (beta chain) is given with its context. Its antigen is not known. Germline assignment: CDR1 MNHEY and CDR2 SVGAGI. V gave up 4 bases and J gave up 1 base, with 14 bases separating them. The CDR3 has 16 residues. The sample is drawn from a study of cytomegalovirus exposure and HLA in healthy donors. Study as a whole: Clustering assigned 81% of the approximately 430 genotyped donors to the Caucasian-associated ancestry cluster.

With 60 Vbeta and 13 Jbeta primers, the PCR was carried out. Using immunoSEQ multiplex PCR, the repertoire was profiled, and TCRdb retains in-frame clones only, with some absent. The sample contains some 130,000 clones, roughly 79% of which appear only once. Study-level points and caveats: Sequencing depth roughly uniform across donors was assumed in presence/absence analyses. Under in vitro conditions, a few CMV-associated chains were confirmed as specific for CMV antigens.

The chain combines TRBV6-5 with TRBJ2-4; perhaps TRBD2 as D (5 bases). The sequence derives from a woman aged 50 to 60 in good health and CMV-seronegative. The source material was PBMCs. CDR3 DNA: TGTGCCAGCAGTTTGTCCGGGCGGGCGGCCAAAAACATTCAGTACTTC. This sequence encodes CASSLSGRAAKNIQYF.